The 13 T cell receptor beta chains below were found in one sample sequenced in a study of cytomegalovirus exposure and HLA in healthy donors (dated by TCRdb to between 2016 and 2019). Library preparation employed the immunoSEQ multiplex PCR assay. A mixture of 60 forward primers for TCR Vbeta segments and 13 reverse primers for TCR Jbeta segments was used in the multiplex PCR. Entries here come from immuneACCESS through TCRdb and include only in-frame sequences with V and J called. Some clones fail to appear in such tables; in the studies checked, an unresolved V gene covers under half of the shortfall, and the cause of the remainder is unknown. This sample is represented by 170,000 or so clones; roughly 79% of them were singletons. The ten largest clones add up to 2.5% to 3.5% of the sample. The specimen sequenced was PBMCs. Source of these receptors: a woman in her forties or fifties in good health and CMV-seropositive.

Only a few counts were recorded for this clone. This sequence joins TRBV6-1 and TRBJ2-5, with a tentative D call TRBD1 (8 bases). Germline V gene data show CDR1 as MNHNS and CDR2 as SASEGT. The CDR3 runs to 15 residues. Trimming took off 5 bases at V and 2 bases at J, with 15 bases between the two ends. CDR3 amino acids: CASSTYRGGQETQYF. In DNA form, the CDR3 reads TGTGCCAGCAGTACTTACAGGGGGGGTCAAGAGACCCAGTACTTC.

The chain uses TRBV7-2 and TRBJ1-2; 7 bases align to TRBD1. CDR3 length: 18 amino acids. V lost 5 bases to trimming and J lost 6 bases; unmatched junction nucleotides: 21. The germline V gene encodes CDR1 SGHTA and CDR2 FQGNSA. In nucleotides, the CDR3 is TGTGCCAGCAGCCCCACGAGGGGGCAGGGTATCGGGCAGAATGGCTACACCTTC. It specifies CASSPTRGQGIGQNGYTF.

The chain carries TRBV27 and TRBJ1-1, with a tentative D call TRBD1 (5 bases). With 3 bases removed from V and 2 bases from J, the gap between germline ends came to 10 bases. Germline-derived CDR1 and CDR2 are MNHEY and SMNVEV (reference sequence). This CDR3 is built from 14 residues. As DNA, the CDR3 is TGTGCCAGCAGTTTCCGGCAGGGTAACACTGAAGCTTTCTTT. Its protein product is CASSFRQGNTEAFF.

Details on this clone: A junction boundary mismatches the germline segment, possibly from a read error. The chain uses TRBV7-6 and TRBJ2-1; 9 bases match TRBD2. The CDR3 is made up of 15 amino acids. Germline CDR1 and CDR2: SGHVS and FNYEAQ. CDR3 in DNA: TGTGCCAGCAGCGTAGCGTTTAGCGGGAGCAATGAGCAGTTCTTC. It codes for CASSVAFSGSNEQFF.

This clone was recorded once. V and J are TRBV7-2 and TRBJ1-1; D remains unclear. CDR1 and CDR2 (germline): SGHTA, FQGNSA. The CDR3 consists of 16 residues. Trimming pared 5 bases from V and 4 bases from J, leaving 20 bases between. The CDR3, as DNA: TGTGCCAGCAGCCTGAAGCGGGCCCCTGAGGGCACTGAAGCTTTCTTT. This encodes CASSLKRAPEGTEAFF.

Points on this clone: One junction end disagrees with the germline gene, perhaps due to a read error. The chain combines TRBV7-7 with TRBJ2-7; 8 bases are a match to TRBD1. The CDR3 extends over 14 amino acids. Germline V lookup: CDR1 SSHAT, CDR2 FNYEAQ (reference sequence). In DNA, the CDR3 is TGTGCTAGCAGCTTAGAGGACAGGGTATACGAGCAGTACTTC. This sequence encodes CASSLEDRVYEQYF.

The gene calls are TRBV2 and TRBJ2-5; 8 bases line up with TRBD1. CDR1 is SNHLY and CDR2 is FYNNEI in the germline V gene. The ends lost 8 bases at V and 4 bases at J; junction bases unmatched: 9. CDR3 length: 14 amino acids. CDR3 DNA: TGTGCCAGCTCTACCCCTGACAGGGGAGAGACCCAGTACTTC. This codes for CASSTPDRGETQYF. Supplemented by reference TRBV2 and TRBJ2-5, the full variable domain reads EPEVTQTPSHQVTQMGQEVILRCVPISNHLYFYWYRQILGQKVEFLVSFYNNEISEKSEIFDDQFSVERPDGSNFTLKIRSTKLEDSAMYFCASSTPDRGETQYFGPGTRLLVL.

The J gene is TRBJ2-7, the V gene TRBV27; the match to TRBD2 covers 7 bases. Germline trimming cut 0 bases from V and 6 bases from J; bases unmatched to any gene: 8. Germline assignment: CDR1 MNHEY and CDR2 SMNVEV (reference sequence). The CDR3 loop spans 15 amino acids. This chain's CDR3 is CASSLSMEGRVEQYF. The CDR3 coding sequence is TGTGCCAGCAGTTTATCGATGGAGGGGAGGGTCGAGCAGTACTTC.

The CDR3 nucleotides read TGTGCCAGCAGCTTGCGACTAGTAAGGGGAGAGACCCAGTACTTC. Amino acids: CASSLRLVRGETQYF. The chain employs TRBV7-9 and TRBJ2-5, with D maybe TRBD2 (6 bases). V lost 3 bases to trimming and J lost 4 bases, with 15 bases between them. The CDR3 runs to 15 residues. The germline CDR1 and CDR2 sequences are SEHNR and FQNEAQ (reference sequence).

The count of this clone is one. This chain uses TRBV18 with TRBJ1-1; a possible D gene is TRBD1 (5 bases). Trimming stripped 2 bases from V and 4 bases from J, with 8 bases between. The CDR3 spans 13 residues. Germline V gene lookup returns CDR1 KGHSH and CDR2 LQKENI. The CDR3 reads CASSPGGSTEAFF. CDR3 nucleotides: TGTGCCAGCTCACCAGGGGGGAGCACTGAAGCTTTCTTT.

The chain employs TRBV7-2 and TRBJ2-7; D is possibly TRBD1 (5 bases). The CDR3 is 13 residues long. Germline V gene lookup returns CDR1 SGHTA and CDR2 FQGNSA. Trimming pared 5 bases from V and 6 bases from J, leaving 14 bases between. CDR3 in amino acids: CASSPTTVSEQYF. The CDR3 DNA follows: TGTGCCAGCAGCCCAACGACAGTGAGCGAGCAGTACTTC.

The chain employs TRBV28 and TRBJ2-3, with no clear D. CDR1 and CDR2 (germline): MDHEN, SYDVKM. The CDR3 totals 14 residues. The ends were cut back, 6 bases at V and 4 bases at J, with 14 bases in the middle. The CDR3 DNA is TGTGCCAGCAGCCCTCCCGGAGTTGCAGATACGCAGTATTTT. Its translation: CASSPPGVADTQYF. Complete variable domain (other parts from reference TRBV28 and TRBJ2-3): DVKVTQSSRYLVKRTGEKVFLECVQDMDHENMFWYRQDPGLGLRLIYFSYDVKMKEKGDIPEGYSVSREKKERFSLILESASTNQTSMYLCASSPPGVADTQYFGPGTRLTVL.

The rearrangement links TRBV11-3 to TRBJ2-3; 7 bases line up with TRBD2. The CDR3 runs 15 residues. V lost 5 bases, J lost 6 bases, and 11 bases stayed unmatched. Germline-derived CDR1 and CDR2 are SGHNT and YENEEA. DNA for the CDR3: TGTGCCAGCAGCCCGAGCGGGACTGGGGTGGATACGCAGTATTTT. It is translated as CASSPSGTGVDTQYF.